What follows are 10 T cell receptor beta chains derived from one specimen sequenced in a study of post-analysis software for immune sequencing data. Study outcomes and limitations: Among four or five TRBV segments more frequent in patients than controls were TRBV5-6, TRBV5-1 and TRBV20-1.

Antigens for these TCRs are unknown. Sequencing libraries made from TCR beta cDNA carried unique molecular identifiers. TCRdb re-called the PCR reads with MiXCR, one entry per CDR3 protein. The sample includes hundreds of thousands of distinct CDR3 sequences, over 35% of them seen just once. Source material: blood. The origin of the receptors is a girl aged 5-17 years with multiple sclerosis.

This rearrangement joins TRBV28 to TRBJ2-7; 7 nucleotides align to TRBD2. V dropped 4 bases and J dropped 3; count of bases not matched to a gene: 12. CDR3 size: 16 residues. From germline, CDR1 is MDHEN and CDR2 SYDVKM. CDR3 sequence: CASSYPRTREGYEQYF. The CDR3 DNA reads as TGTGCCAGCAGTTACCCAAGGACTAGAGAGGGCTACGAGCAGTACTTC.

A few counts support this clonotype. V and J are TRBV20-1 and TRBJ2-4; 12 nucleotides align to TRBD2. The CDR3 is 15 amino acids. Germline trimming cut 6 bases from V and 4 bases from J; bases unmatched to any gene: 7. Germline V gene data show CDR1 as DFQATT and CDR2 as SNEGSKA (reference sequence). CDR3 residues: CSAMTSGSSKNIQYF. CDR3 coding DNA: TGCAGTGCCATGACTAGCGGGAGTTCAAAAAACATTCAGTACTTC.

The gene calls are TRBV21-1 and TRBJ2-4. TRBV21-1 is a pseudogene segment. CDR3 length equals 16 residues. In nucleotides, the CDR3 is TGTGCCAGCAGCAAAGGGAGACGGAAAGTAGGAAACATTCAGTACTTC. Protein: CASSKGRRKVGNIQYF.

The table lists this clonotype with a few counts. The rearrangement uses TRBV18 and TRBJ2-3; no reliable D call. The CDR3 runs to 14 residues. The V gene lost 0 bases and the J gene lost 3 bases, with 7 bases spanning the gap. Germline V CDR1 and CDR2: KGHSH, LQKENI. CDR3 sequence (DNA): TGTGCCAGCTCACCACCTTTGGGAACAGATACGCAGTATTTT. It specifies CASSPPLGTDTQYF.

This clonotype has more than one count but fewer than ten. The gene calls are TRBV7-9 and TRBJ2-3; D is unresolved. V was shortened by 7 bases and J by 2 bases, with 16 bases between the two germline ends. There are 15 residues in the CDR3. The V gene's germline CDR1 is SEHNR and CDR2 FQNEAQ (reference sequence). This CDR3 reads CASTTSPNPTDTQYF. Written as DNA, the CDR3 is TGTGCCAGCACTACGAGCCCGAATCCCACAGATACGCAGTATTTT.

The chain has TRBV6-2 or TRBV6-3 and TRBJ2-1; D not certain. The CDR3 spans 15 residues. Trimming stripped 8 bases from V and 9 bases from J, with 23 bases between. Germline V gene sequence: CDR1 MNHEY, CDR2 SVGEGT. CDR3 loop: CASVGIDSLSSEQFF. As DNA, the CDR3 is TGTGCCAGCGTGGGCATAGATAGCCTATCCTCTGAGCAGTTCTTC.

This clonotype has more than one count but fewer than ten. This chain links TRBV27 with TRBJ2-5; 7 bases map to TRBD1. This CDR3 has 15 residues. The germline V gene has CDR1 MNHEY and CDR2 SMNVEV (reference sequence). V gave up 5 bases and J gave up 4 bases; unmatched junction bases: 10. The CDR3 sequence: CASSPSLTGRETQYF. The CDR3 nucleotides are TGTGCCAGCAGTCCTTCCTTGACAGGGAGAGAGACCCAGTACTTC.

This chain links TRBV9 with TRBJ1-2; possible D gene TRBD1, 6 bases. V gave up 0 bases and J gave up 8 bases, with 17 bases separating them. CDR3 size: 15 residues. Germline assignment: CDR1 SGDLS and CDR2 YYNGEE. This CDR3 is CASSVETGRSAGYTF. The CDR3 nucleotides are TGTGCCAGCAGCGTAGAGACAGGTCGATCCGCGGGCTACACCTTC.

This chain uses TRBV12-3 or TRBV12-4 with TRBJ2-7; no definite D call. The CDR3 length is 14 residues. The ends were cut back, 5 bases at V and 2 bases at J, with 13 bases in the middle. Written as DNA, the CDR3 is TGTGCCAGCAGTCAGGCTCCCCCTGCCTACGAGCAGTACTTC. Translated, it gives CASSQAPPAYEQYF.

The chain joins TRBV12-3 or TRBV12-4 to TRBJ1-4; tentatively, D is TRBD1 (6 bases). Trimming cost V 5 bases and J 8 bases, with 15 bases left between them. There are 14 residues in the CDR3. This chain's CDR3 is CASSLRGVEEKLFF. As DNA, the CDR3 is TGTGCCAGCAGTCTGAGGGGGGTTGAGGAAAAACTGTTTTTT.